These 10 T cell receptor beta chains share one sample of origin, sequenced in a study of shared clonotypes between healthy human individuals (TCRdb year 2020). Library generation was performed with the immunoSEQ multiplex PCR assay. The clones in this table, taken by TCRdb from immuneACCESS, are in-frame only. Not every clone is retained; where verified, under half of the shortfall comes from an unresolved V gene, and the cause of the rest is unknown. The sample data list hundreds of thousands of clones, and roughly 96% of these were observed just once. Approximately 0.12% of the sample belongs to the ten largest clones. CD8 naive samples were CD45RO-negative cells positively selected for CCR7, giving a CD45RA+CCR7+ population that excluded TemRA cells. The sequenced sample was naive CD8+ T cells sorted from blood. The sample's cell subset or site, from its label and the paper: CD45RA+CCR7+. Every receptor here comes from a young woman in good health.

This clone appeared once. J is TRBJ2-7 and V is TRBV28; 7 bases align to TRBD1. Germline loops: CDR1 MDHEN, CDR2 SYDVKM. CDR3 size: 15 residues. The J segment lost 2 bases and the V segment lost 5 bases, leaving 9 bases of the junction unmatched. The CDR3 region is CASSLGQARTYEQYF. The CDR3 nucleotides read TGTGCCAGCAGTCTCGGACAGGCGCGGACCTACGAGCAGTACTTC.

J is TRBJ2-7 and V is TRBV7-9; D not certain. Trimming removed 1 base from V and 2 bases from J, with 15 bases in between. CDR3 size: 16 residues. Germline CDR1 SEHNR, CDR2 FQNEAQ (reference sequence). In nucleotides, the CDR3 is TGTGCCAGCAGCTTAGAGGACCCGCTCGACCCCTACGAGCAGTACTTC. It encodes CASSLEDPLDPYEQYF.

The rearrangement uses TRBV4-1 and TRBJ2-2; maybe TRBD2 (5 bases). There are 14 residues in the CDR3. From germline, CDR1 is MGHRA and CDR2 YSYEKL. V lost 2 bases to trimming and J lost 6 bases, with 10 bases between them. Here the CDR3 reads CASSQIGGPGELFF. CDR3 DNA: TGCGCCAGCAGCCAAATAGGAGGACCCGGGGAGCTGTTTTTT.

In its sample, this clone was seen once. V and J are TRBV7-6 and TRBJ1-2; perhaps TRBD1 as D (5 bases). Germline lookup yields CDR1 SGHVS and CDR2 FNYEAQ. The V end was cut by 5 bases, the J end by 10 bases, with 14 bases between. CDR3 size: 12 residues. The CDR3: CASSGDSPVYTF. The CDR3 coding sequence is TGTGCCAGCAGCGGGGACTCCCCTGTCTACACCTTC.

This rearrangement joins TRBV27 to TRBJ2-5; D may be TRBD1 (5 bases). The J call may be faulty, since TRBJ2-7 better matches the DNA end. Germline V gene sequence: CDR1 MNHEY, CDR2 SMNVEV (reference sequence). The CDR3 contains 13 residues. In DNA form, the CDR3 reads TGTGCCAGCAGTCCGACAGTATGGTCCGAGCAGTACTTC. Protein product: CASSPTVWSEQYF.

This chain connects TRBV19 to TRBJ1-5, with D unresolved. The ends were cut back, 6 bases at V and 0 bases at J, with 12 bases in the middle. The CDR3 runs to 15 residues. The germline gives CDR1 LNHDA, CDR2 SQIVND (reference sequence). In DNA, the CDR3 is TGTGCCAGTAGGCTGATAGGAGATAGCAATCAGCCCCAGCATTTT. Its translation is CASRLIGDSNQPQHF.

The rearrangement links TRBV11-3 to TRBJ2-3, with TRBD2 matching 14 bases. CDR1 is SGHNT and CDR2 is YENEEA in the germline V gene. The ends lost 5 bases at V and 4 bases at J; junction bases unmatched: 5. The CDR3 covers 16 residues. The DNA for the CDR3 is TGTGCCAGCAGCACGGGACTAGCGGGGGCCTCAGATACGCAGTATTTT. Protein sequence: CASSTGLAGASDTQYF.

V gene TRBV10-2 combines with J gene TRBJ1-2, with TRBD1 as a possible D gene (5 bases). CDR3 size: 14 residues. V was cut by 0 bases and J by 4 bases, with 9 bases left in between. Per the germline V gene, CDR1 is WSHSY and CDR2 is SAAADI. The CDR3 is CASSESGGTYGYTF. The CDR3 DNA is TGCGCCAGCAGTGAGTCGGGGGGAACCTATGGCTACACCTTC.

The V call is TRBV29-1, the J call TRBJ2-5; D is unclear. This CDR3 has 13 amino acids. CDR1 and CDR2 (germline): SQVTM, ANQGSEA. Trimming shortened V by 4 bases and J by 5 bases, and 14 bases separated the two germline ends. As DNA, the CDR3 is TGCAGCGTTGTGGACCCGGTGGGGGAGACCCAGTACTTC. Translation: CSVVDPVGETQYF.

This clone has a handful of counts. CDR3 sequence: CASRVYSNQPQHF. For the CDR3, the DNA is TGTGCCAGCAGGGTATATAGCAATCAGCCCCAGCATTTT. V and J are TRBV27 and TRBJ1-5; no clear D gene. The CDR3 totals 13 residues. Trimming stripped 6 bases from V and 0 bases from J, with 6 bases between. In germline, CDR1 is MNHEY, CDR2 SMNVEV (reference sequence).